A single sample gave rise to the 26 T cell receptor beta chains below, sequenced in a study of cytomegalovirus exposure and HLA in healthy donors. 60 Vbeta and 13 Jbeta primers were used in PCR. Some clones are missing from TCRdb's copy, which holds only in-frame ones; the method was immunoSEQ multiplex PCR. The sample includes around 190,000 clones, 80% to 90% of them seen just once. The sequenced material came from PBMCs. These receptors all stem from a girl aged 2-9 years in good health and CMV-seropositive.

This chain connects TRBV4-2 to TRBJ2-5; 8 nucleotides line up with TRBD2. Germline CDR1 LGHNA, CDR2 YNFKEQ. The J segment lost 4 bases and the V segment lost 4 bases, leaving 11 bases of the junction unmatched. This CDR3 spans 16 amino acids. This chain's CDR3 is CASSPLTSGTVETQYF. Here the CDR3 DNA reads TGTGCCAGCAGCCCCTTAACTAGCGGAACGGTAGAGACCCAGTACTTC.

The CDR3 sequence: CASSRGGGNQPQHF. Here the CDR3 DNA reads TGTGCCAGCTCAAGGGGAGGGGGCAATCAGCCCCAGCATTTT. The rearrangement links TRBV18 to TRBJ1-5, with D tentatively TRBD1 (5 bases). This CDR3 is 14 amino acids long. Germline values: CDR1 KGHSH, CDR2 LQKENI. The V end was cut by 5 bases, the J end by 2 bases, with 10 bases between.

The rearrangement links TRBV29-1 to TRBJ2-7, with 8 bases fitting TRBD2. Germline assignment: CDR1 SQVTM and CDR2 ANQGSEA. The CDR3 covers 14 residues. With V trimmed by 4 bases and J by 3 bases, 8 bases remained unmatched. CDR3 sequence: CSVAGGGKSYEQYF. The CDR3 DNA follows: TGCAGCGTTGCGGGAGGGGGAAAAAGCTACGAGCAGTACTTC.

The rearrangement uses TRBV5-5 and TRBJ1-1; the D gene is possibly TRBD1 (5 bases). V was shortened by 4 bases and J by 4 bases, with 17 bases between the two germline ends. Per the germline V gene, CDR1 is SGHKS and CDR2 is YYEKEE (reference sequence). The CDR3 is 15 amino acids. The DNA of the CDR3 is TGTGCCAGCAGCGATGTGGACATTAGCAGCACTGAAGCTTTCTTT. It translates to CASSDVDISSTEAFF.

The genes are TRBV12-5 and TRBJ2-7, with 7 bases aligning to TRBD1. With V trimmed by 0 bases and J by 4 bases, 3 bases remained unmatched. The CDR3 runs to 14 residues. CDR1 and CDR2 (germline): LGHNT, FRNRAP. CDR3 in amino acids: CASGLVPGGYEQYF. The CDR3 nucleotides are TGTGCTAGTGGTTTGGTGCCAGGGGGATACGAGCAGTACTTC.

The chain links TRBV5-5 to TRBJ1-2; D not resolved. Trimming pared 2 bases from V and 6 bases from J, leaving 17 bases between. Germline CDR1 and CDR2: SGHKS and YYEKEE (reference sequence). The CDR3 has 15 residues. The CDR3 DNA reads as TGTGCCAGCAGCTTTCATCTTCCTACGCAGGATGGCTACACCTTC. Translated: CASSFHLPTQDGYTF.

This clone was counted a single time. In DNA, the CDR3 is TGTGCCAGCAGTGAATGGGGGGGGGTCGAAAAACTGTTTTTT. Its translation is CASSEWGGVEKLFF. The rearrangement uses TRBV6-1 and TRBJ1-4; D perhaps matches TRBD1 (5 bases). The CDR3 sequence is 14 residues long. The germline gives CDR1 MNHNS, CDR2 SASEGT. V lost 2 bases, J lost 8 bases, and 12 bases lay in between.

This chain connects TRBV11-1 to TRBJ2-7; D perhaps matches TRBD1 (6 bases). Trimming removed 4 bases from V and 0 bases from J, with 13 bases in between. The CDR3 loop spans 15 amino acids. Germline loops: CDR1 SGHAT, CDR2 FQDESV (reference sequence). For the CDR3, the DNA is TGTGCCAGCAGCTCCTGGACAGCAAGCTCCTACGAGCAGTACTTC. This gives the protein CASSSWTASSYEQYF. Combining the CDR3 with reference TRBV11-1 and TRBJ2-7 gives the whole variable domain EAEVAQSPRYKITEKSQAVAFWCDPISGHATLYWYRQILGQGPELLVQFQDESVVDDSQLPKDRFSAERLKGVDSTLKIQPAELGDSAMYLCASSSWTASSYEQYFGPGTRLTVT.

The rearrangement links TRBV27 to TRBJ2-1, with D possibly TRBD2 on 5 matching bases. V was clipped by 1 base and J by 1 base, with 11 bases between them. The germline V gene encodes CDR1 MNHEY and CDR2 SMNVEV (reference sequence). This CDR3 is 16 amino acids long. The CDR3 nucleotides are TGTGCCAGCAGTTTATTAGCGCGACCTTCCTACAATGAGCAGTTCTTC. Its protein product is CASSLLARPSYNEQFF.

The chain joins TRBV15 to TRBJ1-5, with 7 bases fitting TRBD1. The CDR3 runs to 18 residues. V lost 7 bases to trimming and J lost 4 bases; unmatched junction nucleotides: 19. Per germline, CDR1 LNHNV and CDR2 YYDKDF (reference sequence). The CDR3 DNA sequence: TGTGCCACCAAAAAATTGACAGGGAACCGGTTTTGGAATCAGCCCCAGCATTTT. Amino acid sequence: CATKKLTGNRFWNQPQHF.

This clone turned up a few times. The gene calls are TRBV5-1 and TRBJ1-1, with TRBD1 matching 7 bases. This CDR3 is 16 amino acids long. The ends lost 4 bases at V and 1 base at J; junction bases unmatched: 10. CDR1 SGHRS and CDR2 YFSETQ come from the germline V gene. The CDR3 is CASSPRDSPRNTEAFF. The CDR3 region has the DNA TGCGCCAGCAGCCCAAGGGACAGCCCAAGGAACACTGAAGCTTTCTTT.

The chain combines TRBV28 with TRBJ2-7; D is uncertain. CDR1 is MDHEN and CDR2 is SYDVKM in the germline V gene. V was shortened by 6 bases and J by 2 bases, with 14 bases between the two germline ends. The CDR3 length is 14 residues. The CDR3 here is CASRSPTRTYEQYF. In DNA form, the CDR3 reads TGTGCCAGCAGATCCCCCACGCGTACCTACGAGCAGTACTTC.

V is TRBV6-1 and J is TRBJ2-3; no clear D. CDR1 and CDR2 from the germline V gene are MNHNS and SASEGT. The CDR3 is 11 residues long. V lost 10 bases to trimming and J lost 7 bases, with 12 bases between them. As DNA, the CDR3 is TGTGCCACCGACTCCCCGCATACGCAGTATTTT. Translation: CATDSPHTQYF.

The genes are TRBV18 and TRBJ1-2; 9 bases are a match to TRBD1. The CDR3 contains 16 residues. Unmatched junction bases numbered 12, after V lost 2 bases and J lost 8 bases. Germline assignment: CDR1 KGHSH and CDR2 LQKENI. The CDR3 bases are TGTGCCAGCTCACCATCTACAGGGGGCGCGGCGTGGGGCTACACCTTC. As protein: CASSPSTGGAAWGYTF.

The genes are TRBV6-6 and TRBJ1-5; D is possibly TRBD1 (6 bases). V lost 7 bases, J lost 11 bases, and 12 bases lay in between. CDR3 size: 11 residues. The germline V gene encodes CDR1 MNHNY and CDR2 SVGAGI (reference sequence). The CDR3 loop is CASTRGGAQHF. CDR3 nucleotide sequence: TGTGCCAGCACCCGAGGGGGGGCCCAGCATTTT.

The chain is built from TRBV9 and TRBJ1-4, with TRBD1 matching over 9 bases. Germline CDR1 and CDR2: SGDLS and YYNGEE. The CDR3 extends over 15 amino acids. Trimming took 6 bases from V and 6 from J; bases not matched to a gene: 9. CDR3 amino acids: CASNSPGQGDEKLFF. DNA for the CDR3: TGTGCCAGCAACTCCCCGGGACAGGGAGATGAAAAACTGTTTTTT.

The chain combines TRBV13 with TRBJ1-2; TRBD1 matches at 10 bases. The germline V gene encodes CDR1 PRHDT and CDR2 FYEKMQ (reference sequence). V lost 5 bases, J lost 4 bases, and 10 bases stayed unmatched. This CDR3 contains 16 residues. CDR3 nucleotide sequence: TGTGCCAGCAGCGCTAGGGGACAGGGGCCTCTCTATGGCTACACCTTC. Its translation is CASSARGQGPLYGYTF.

The chain employs TRBV27 and TRBJ2-5; D unclear. The germline CDR1 and CDR2 sequences are MNHEY and SMNVEV (reference sequence). The V and J ends lost 3 bases and 5 bases respectively, with 13 bases between them. This CDR3 region has 14 residues. The CDR3 loop reads CASSLLATGETQYF. The CDR3 DNA is TGTGCCAGCAGTTTGCTGGCCACCGGGGAGACCCAGTACTTC.

The V call is TRBV15, the J call TRBJ2-3; 11 positions match TRBD2. This CDR3 region has 19 residues. The junction had 13 bases not matched to a gene; V was cut back by 1 base and J by 4 bases. The V gene's germline CDR1 is LNHNV and CDR2 YYDKDF (reference sequence). CDR3 protein: CATSRAPSPSGRLADTQYF. Written as DNA, the CDR3 is TGTGCCACCAGCAGAGCCCCTTCCCCTAGCGGGAGGCTCGCAGATACGCAGTATTTT.

The V and J genes are TRBV6-1 and TRBJ1-5; 9 bases are shared with TRBD1. CDR1 MNHNS and CDR2 SASEGT come from the germline V gene. The CDR3 loop spans 14 amino acids. Trimming removed 3 bases from V and 5 bases from J; junction bases left unmatched: 2. The CDR3 region is CASSDNRGHQPQHF. The DNA of the CDR3 is TGTGCCAGCAGTGACAACAGGGGGCATCAGCCCCAGCATTTT.

This chain links TRBV6-1 with TRBJ2-7, with a possible D match to TRBD1 (6 bases). Germline values: CDR1 MNHNS, CDR2 SASEGT. This CDR3 contains 14 residues. Deletions cut 3 bases from V and 6 bases from J, with 15 bases between. In nucleotides, the CDR3 is TGTGCCAGCAGTGAGTCAGGGGCGATCGTCGAGCAGTACTTC. Its translation: CASSESGAIVEQYF.

This clone came up a few times. The V gene is TRBV6-5, the J gene TRBJ2-7; the match to TRBD2 covers 7 bases. CDR3 length: 14 residues. Unmatched junction bases numbered 6, after V lost 2 bases and J lost 5 bases. Germline V gene sequence: CDR1 MNHEY, CDR2 SVGAGI. Here the CDR3 reads CASSYPGRKNEQYF. The CDR3 DNA sequence: TGTGCCAGCAGTTACCCCGGGAGGAAGAACGAGCAGTACTTC.

The rearrangement uses TRBV19 and TRBJ1-2; the D is unclear. V lost 1 base and J lost 4, with 10 bases in between. The CDR3 runs 14 residues. Per germline, CDR1 LNHDA and CDR2 SQIVND (reference sequence). The CDR3 DNA is TGTGCCAGTAGTATAGGTTCCACCAGCTATGGCTACACCTTC. Translated: CASSIGSTSYGYTF.

The rearrangement joins TRBV2 to TRBJ1-4; D perhaps matches TRBD1 (5 bases). Germline V CDR1 and CDR2: SNHLY, FYNNEI. The CDR3 loop spans 18 amino acids. V was pared by 4 bases and J by 0 bases, with 18 bases between. For the CDR3, the DNA is TGTGCCAGCAGTGTGTTCAGGGATAACCCCGCAACTAATGAAAAACTGTTTTTT. As protein: CASSVFRDNPATNEKLFF. Together with reference TRBV2 and TRBJ1-4, the CDR3 gives the full variable domain: EPEVTQTPSHQVTQMGQEVILRCVPISNHLYFYWYRQILGQKVEFLVSFYNNEISEKSEIFDDQFSVERPDGSNFTLKIRSTKLEDSAMYFCASSVFRDNPATNEKLFFGSGTQLSVL.

The gene calls are TRBV6-4 and TRBJ2-7; 8 bases agree with TRBD1. J gave up 4 bases and V 2 bases, and 10 bases lay outside the gene matches. Germline V lookup: CDR1 MRHNA, CDR2 SNTAGT. The CDR3 spans 16 residues. The CDR3 sequence: CASSDPTDRGIYEQYF. For the CDR3, the DNA is TGTGCCAGCAGTGACCCCACCGACAGGGGTATTTACGAGCAGTACTTC.

The chain is built from TRBV27 and TRBJ2-1, with TRBD2 matching over 8 bases. Germline V CDR1 and CDR2: MNHEY, SMNVEV (reference sequence). With 7 bases clipped from V and 1 base from J, the junction kept 6 bases outside the gene matches. This CDR3 region has 15 residues. This CDR3 is CASTSSGLSYNEQFF. The CDR3 region has the DNA TGTGCCAGCACTTCTAGCGGGCTGTCCTACAATGAGCAGTTCTTC.